Shown below are 7 T cell receptor beta chains from a single sample sequenced in a study of PD-L1 blockade in urothelial cancer. This table comes from immunoSEQ multiplex PCR, and its TCRdb copy is limited to in-frame clones, with some not included. The sample yields about 52,000 clones, about 72% seen once. The specimen was PBMCs, collected around atezolizumab (anti-PD-L1) treatment. These receptors all come from a man aged 65 to 85 with urothelial cancer.

The chain is built from TRBV6-1 and TRBJ1-4; TRBD1 aligns across 10 bases. With 3 bases clipped from V and 5 bases from J, the junction kept 3 bases outside the gene matches. From germline, CDR1 is MNHNS and CDR2 SASEGT. The CDR3 has 15 amino acids. The CDR3 protein is CASSDPGQGNEKLFF. CDR3 coding DNA: TGTGCCAGCAGTGATCCGGGACAGGGGAATGAAAAACTGTTTTTT.

The chain links TRBV10-3 to TRBJ2-1; D is uncertain. V lost 4 bases and J 0 bases, leaving 7 bases between the germline ends. Germline CDR1 and CDR2: ENHRY and SYGVKD. The CDR3 length is 14 residues. CDR3 sequence: CAISGQISYNEQFF. CDR3 coding DNA: TGTGCCATCAGTGGGCAGATCTCCTACAATGAGCAGTTCTTC.

Only one count was recorded for this clone. This chain's CDR3 is CASSVPGLAGVGSYNEQFF. In nucleotides, the CDR3 is TGTGCCAGCAGCGTCCCGGGACTAGCGGGGGTGGGGTCCTACAATGAGCAGTTCTTC. The chain carries TRBV5-4 and TRBJ2-1, with 14 bases that match TRBD2. Unmatched junction bases numbered 10, after V lost 4 bases and J lost 1 base. Germline CDR1 SGHNT, CDR2 YYREEE (reference sequence). CDR3 length: 19 amino acids.

The chain couples TRBV6-1 to TRBJ1-1; tentative D call: TRBD1 (6 bases). Trimming shortened V by 6 bases and J by 4 bases, and 15 bases separated the two germline ends. Germline V gene sequence: CDR1 MNHNS, CDR2 SASEGT. The CDR3 is made up of 14 amino acids. CDR3 residues: CASRQYREGTEAFF. CDR3 nucleotide sequence: TGTGCCAGCAGACAATACAGGGAAGGCACTGAAGCTTTCTTT.

This clone has a handful of counts. This chain uses TRBV4-1 with TRBJ2-7, with a possible D match to TRBD2 (6 bases). This CDR3 is 16 amino acids long. The germline V gene has CDR1 MGHRA and CDR2 YSYEKL. Trimming removed 0 bases from V and 3 bases from J, with 15 bases in between. DNA of the CDR3: TGCGCCAGCAGCCAAGATTGGGGGGAGCCAGTCTACGAGCAGTACTTC. As protein: CASSQDWGEPVYEQYF.

The chain has TRBV25-1 and TRBJ2-2, with D maybe TRBD2 (5 bases). Germline V CDR1 and CDR2: MGHDK, SYGVNS. CDR3 length equals 14 residues. Trimming left V 6 bases short and J 5 bases short, with 13 bases between. CDR3 region: CASRRGQMTGELFF. The CDR3, as DNA: TGTGCCAGCAGGAGAGGGCAGATGACCGGGGAGCTGTTTTTT. Full variable domain (rest looked up from reference TRBV25-1 and TRBJ2-2): EADIYQTPRYLVIGTGKKITLECSQTMGHDKMYWYQQDPGMELHLIHYSYGVNSTEKGDLSSESTVSRIRTEHFPLTLESARPSHTSQYLCASRRGQMTGELFFGEGSRLTVL.

This clone has only a few counts. V and J are TRBV13 and TRBJ2-7, with 8 bases matching TRBD1. The trim removed 3 bases at V and 2 bases at J, leaving 9 bases unmatched. The germline CDR1 and CDR2 sequences are PRHDT and FYEKMQ (reference sequence). The CDR3 covers 16 residues. The DNA for the CDR3 is TGTGCCAGCAGCTTTGCTCCGGGACAGGCCGCCTACGAGCAGTACTTC. This encodes CASSFAPGQAAYEQYF. Based on the CDR3 plus reference TRBV13 and TRBJ2-7, the full variable domain is AAGVIQSPRHLIKEKRETATLKCYPIPRHDTVYWYQQGPGQDPQFLISFYEKMQSDKGSIPDRFSAQQFSDYHSELNMSSLELGDSALYFCASSFAPGQAAYEQYFGPGTRLTVT.